The rows below give T cell receptor beta chains drawn from one sample of a study of TIL therapy for anti-PD-1-resistant metastatic lung cancer. Profiled with immunoSEQ multiplex PCR; TCRdb holds only in-frame clones, not every one. The table has fewer than 25,000 clones, 60% to 80% seen once. The material was blood, obtained at baseline. Receptors originate from a person between 25 and 79 years old with non-small cell lung cancer. Both conserved end residues are part of each CDR3. The D gene is left open where the match is weak. Expanded clones get a size class; other rows say once, few or many, or leave the size out.

v_call: TRBV9
d_call: -
j_call: TRBJ1-2
clone_size: -
cdr3_aa: CASSPSVGRYGYTF
cdr3_nt: TGTGCCAGCAGCCCCTCTGTAGGCCGCTATGGCTACACCTTC

v_call: TRBV4-1
d_call: -
j_call: TRBJ2-7
clone_size: few
cdr3_aa: CASSQDWAYEQYF
cdr3_nt: TGCGCCAGCAGCCAAGACTGGGCCTACGAGCAGTACTTC

v_call: TRBV30
d_call: -
j_call: TRBJ2-3
clone_size: few
cdr3_aa: CAWARGDSTDTQYF
cdr3_nt: TGTGCCTGGGCCCGTGGGGATAGCACAGATACGCAGTATTTT

v_call: TRBV19
d_call: -
j_call: TRBJ2-7
clone_size: -
cdr3_aa: CASSMRSSSSYEQYF
cdr3_nt: TGTGCCAGTAGTATGCGGAGTTCAAGCTCCTACGAGCAGTACTTC

v_call: TRBV14
d_call: -
j_call: TRBJ2-6
clone_size: -
cdr3_aa: CASSQLIRASGANVLTF
cdr3_nt: TGTGCCAGCAGCCAACTTATCAGGGCTTCTGGGGCCAACGTCCTGACTTTC

v_call: TRBV12-3/TRBV12-4
d_call: -
j_call: TRBJ2-5
clone_size: -
cdr3_aa: CASSLPGEETQYF
cdr3_nt: TGTGCCAGCAGTTTGCCAGGGGAAGAGACCCAGTACTTC

v_call: TRBV7-2
d_call: TRBD2
j_call: TRBJ2-3
clone_size: few
cdr3_aa: CASSNGGTDTQYF
cdr3_nt: TGTGCCAGCAGCAACGGGGGGACAGATACGCAGTATTTT

v_call: TRBV6-5
d_call: -
j_call: TRBJ2-1
clone_size: -
cdr3_aa: CASRVDGYNEQFF
cdr3_nt: TGTGCCAGCAGGGTGGACGGCTACAATGAGCAGTTCTTC

v_call: TRBV9
d_call: TRBD2
j_call: TRBJ2-3
clone_size: -
cdr3_aa: CASSPRDYTDTQYF
cdr3_nt: TGTGCCAGCAGCCCCCGGGACTACACAGATACGCAGTATTTT

v_call: TRBV5-1
d_call: -
j_call: TRBJ2-2
clone_size: -
cdr3_aa: CASSRDGYTGELFF
cdr3_nt: TGCGCCAGCAGCCGAGATGGGTACACCGGGGAGCTGTTTTTT

v_call: TRBV21-1
d_call: -
j_call: TRBJ2-2
clone_size: -
cdr3_aa: CASSSSRDRVSTGELFF
cdr3_nt: TGTGCCAGCAGCTCGTCCCGGGACAGGGTAAGCACCGGGGAGCTGTTTTTT

v_call: TRBV19
d_call: TRBD2
j_call: TRBJ2-1
clone_size: -
cdr3_aa: CASSIAGRRTNEQFF
cdr3_nt: TGTGCCAGTAGTATAGCCGGGAGGAGGACCAATGAGCAGTTCTTC

v_call: TRBV5-1
d_call: -
j_call: TRBJ2-5
clone_size: -
cdr3_aa: CASSPDSRLEVGETQYF
cdr3_nt: TGCGCCAGCAGCCCTGACAGTAGACTGGAGGTCGGGGAGACCCAGTACTTC